The 23 T cell receptor beta chains in this list originate from one sample, sequenced in a study of T cell changes during pregnancy in multiple sclerosis. The assay was immunoSEQ multiplex PCR, and TCRdb's table has in-frame clones only and misses some. The sample includes about 40,000 clones, 89% of them seen just once. The specimen was CD4+ T cells from peripheral blood mononuclear cells, collected in the first trimester of pregnancy. These receptor sequences come from a female donor with multiple sclerosis, enrolled in a pregnancy study.

The rearrangement joins TRBV11-1 to TRBJ2-1; no clear D. Trimming left V 1 base short and J 1 base short, with 8 bases between. Germline CDR1 is SGHAT and CDR2 is FQDESV (reference sequence). CDR3 length: 15 amino acids. Here the CDR3 reads CASSLGLPSYNEQFF. CDR3 nucleotide sequence: TGTGCCAGCAGCTTAGGACTTCCTTCCTACAATGAGCAGTTCTTC.

With regard to this clone: The sample contains more than one DNA sequence encoding this CDR3. The V gene is TRBV18, the J gene TRBJ1-1; possibly TRBD1 for D (5 bases). Germline values: CDR1 KGHSH, CDR2 LQKENI. The CDR3 is made up of 14 amino acids. Trimming pared 3 bases from V and 0 bases from J, leaving 8 bases between. CDR3 in amino acids: CASSPGGMNTEAFF. The CDR3 nucleotides are TGTGCCAGCTCACCGGGGGGGATGAACACTGAAGCTTTCTTT.

This rearrangement joins TRBV6-5 to TRBJ2-7, with 7 bases fitting TRBD2. The J segment lost 5 bases and the V segment lost 8 bases, leaving 12 bases of the junction unmatched. Germline V lookup: CDR1 MNHEY, CDR2 SVGAGI. The CDR3 has 14 amino acids. CDR3 residues: CASSSGEGRHEQYF. Here the CDR3 DNA reads TGTGCCAGCTCTTCCGGGGAGGGCCGACACGAGCAGTACTTC.

The chain carries TRBV6-5 and TRBJ2-7, with 8 positions matching TRBD1. There are 12 residues in the CDR3. Germline V gives CDR1 MNHEY, CDR2 SVGAGI. Germline trimming cut 6 bases from V and 7 bases from J; bases unmatched to any gene: 5. CDR3 region: CASSGQGGEQYF. CDR3 nucleotide sequence: TGTGCCAGCAGCGGACAGGGTGGGGAGCAGTACTTC.

A single count supports this clone. The V gene is TRBV7-8, the J gene TRBJ2-3; D possibly corresponds to TRBD2 (5 bases). CDR1 SGHVS and CDR2 FQNEAQ come from the germline V gene. The CDR3 length is 14 residues. Trimming shortened V by 3 bases and J by 2 bases, and 9 bases separated the two germline ends. The CDR3 here is CASSLGRNTDTQYF. The DNA of the CDR3 is TGTGCCAGCAGCTTGGGGAGAAACACAGATACGCAGTATTTT. Combining the CDR3 with reference TRBV7-8 and TRBJ2-3 gives the whole variable domain GAGVSQSPRYKVAKRGQDVALRCDPISGHVSLFWYQQALGQGPEFLTYFQNEAQLDKSGLPSDRFFAERPEGSVSTLKIQRTQQEDSAVYLCASSLGRNTDTQYFGPGTRLTVL.

The chain joins TRBV6-6 to TRBJ1-2; tentative D call: TRBD1 (5 bases). This CDR3 comprises 15 residues. Germline V CDR1 and CDR2: MNHNY, SVGAGI (reference sequence). V lost 2 bases to trimming and J lost 2 bases, with 12 bases between them. The CDR3 DNA follows: TGTGCCAGCAGTTACCCCGGGGGGTTCAACTATGGCTACACCTTC. This sequence encodes CASSYPGGFNYGYTF.

V usage is TRBV29-1 and J usage is TRBJ2-3, with D perhaps matching TRBD2 (7 bases). The CDR3 runs to 13 residues. Looked up from germline, CDR1 is SQVTM and CDR2 is ANQGSEA. CDR3 amino acids: CSPQVGASGTQYF. The CDR3 DNA follows: TGCTCCCCCCAGGTGGGGGCTAGCGGTACGCAGTATTTT.

The J gene is TRBJ2-7, the V gene TRBV30, with D perhaps TRBD2 (6 bases). Between the trimmed V and J ends, which lost 2 bases and 0 bases, there was a span of 11 bases. The CDR3 contains 14 residues. Germline lookup yields CDR1 GTSNPN and CDR2 SVGIG (reference sequence). This CDR3 reads CAWSIGGSSYEQYF. CDR3 sequence (DNA): TGTGCCTGGAGTATCGGGGGAAGCTCCTACGAGCAGTACTTC.

V usage is TRBV6-1 and J usage is TRBJ2-5, with D perhaps matching TRBD1 (6 bases). The CDR3 totals 15 residues. V dropped 8 bases and J dropped 4 bases, with 20 bases sitting between them. Germline CDR1 is MNHNS and CDR2 is SASEGT. CDR3 sequence reads: CASYWGPSGGETQYF. The CDR3 nucleotides read TGTGCCAGCTACTGGGGGCCCAGCGGCGGAGAGACCCAGTACTTC.

V gene TRBV7-9 combines with J gene TRBJ1-2, with 8 bases lining up with TRBD1. CDR3 length: 19 amino acids. The trim removed 0 bases at V and 8 bases at J, leaving 20 bases unmatched. Germline loops: CDR1 SEHNR, CDR2 FQNEAQ (reference sequence). CDR3 sequence: CASSLANPLQGQGGQGYTF. In nucleotides, the CDR3 is TGTGCCAGCAGCTTAGCAAACCCCTTACAAGGACAGGGAGGCCAGGGCTACACCTTC.

The rearrangement joins TRBV19 to TRBJ1-2; 7 bases align to TRBD1. The J segment lost 5 bases and the V segment lost 3 bases, leaving 9 bases of the junction unmatched. This CDR3 spans 15 amino acids. The germline gives CDR1 LNHDA, CDR2 SQIVND (reference sequence). The CDR3 DNA follows: TGTGCCAGTAGTATTCGACAGGGAGTTGGGTATGGCTACACCTTC. This encodes CASSIRQGVGYGYTF.

This sequence joins TRBV7-3 and TRBJ2-1; tentative D call: TRBD2 (6 bases). Trimming cost V 7 bases and J 2 bases, with 15 bases left between them. The CDR3 has 15 amino acids. CDR1 and CDR2 from the germline V gene are SGHTA and FQGTGA. The DNA for the CDR3 is TGTGCCAGCAATTACCTCGGGGGAACCTACAATGAGCAGTTCTTC. It encodes CASNYLGGTYNEQFF.

This chain links TRBV10-3 with TRBJ1-1, with D hard to call. V was cut by 6 bases and J by 2 bases, with 25 bases left in between. CDR3 length: 18 residues. CDR1 is ENHRY and CDR2 is SYGVKD in the germline V gene. The CDR3 protein is CAISSLGEGRWGNTEAFF. Written as DNA, the CDR3 is TGTGCCATCAGCTCCCTCGGGGAGGGAAGGTGGGGAAACACTGAAGCTTTCTTT.

V and J are TRBV4-1 and TRBJ1-2, with 10 positions matching TRBD1. Germline CDR1 and CDR2: MGHRA and YSYEKL. The CDR3 contains 15 residues. J was trimmed by 6 bases and V by 4 bases; bases with no gene match: 8. The chain's CDR3 is CASSPYRDRGDGYTF. CDR3 nucleotide sequence: TGCGCCAGCAGCCCCTACCGGGACAGGGGTGATGGCTACACCTTC.

This clone showed up just once. The chain joins TRBV7-2 to TRBJ1-2; no clear D. Germline V gives CDR1 SGHTA, CDR2 FQGNSA. The CDR3 runs to 12 residues. The V end lost 3 bases, the J end lost 2 bases, and 4 bases lay between the germline ends. DNA for the CDR3: TGTGCCAGCAGCTTCTTCAACTATGGCTACACCTTC. Translated, it gives CASSFFNYGYTF.

The genes are TRBV6-1 and TRBJ1-5, with D perhaps matching TRBD1 (6 bases). Trimming shortened V by 3 bases and J by 4 bases, and 22 bases separated the two germline ends. Germline V gene sequence: CDR1 MNHNS, CDR2 SASEGT. The CDR3 has 18 amino acids. The CDR3 protein is CASSEPFGTRTMNQPQHF. The CDR3 coding sequence is TGTGCCAGCAGTGAGCCCTTCGGGACACGGACGATGAATCAGCCCCAGCATTTT.

This chain joins TRBV5-6 and TRBJ2-1; TRBD2 matches at 8 bases. CDR3 length: 16 residues. Germline trimming cut 4 bases from V and 0 bases from J; bases unmatched to any gene: 6. Germline CDR1 and CDR2: SGHDT and YYEEEE. This CDR3 reads CASSLLAVSSYNEQFF. The DNA of the CDR3 is TGTGCCAGCAGCCTACTAGCGGTCAGCTCCTACAATGAGCAGTTCTTC.

The chain recombines TRBV5-1 with TRBJ2-7, with 8 bases that match TRBD2. The germline V gene encodes CDR1 SGHRS and CDR2 YFSETQ. This CDR3 comprises 15 residues. Unmatched junction bases numbered 8, after V lost 3 bases and J lost 3 bases. The CDR3 nucleotides read TGCGCCAGCAGCTCCTCGTCCGGGACTAGCTACGAGCAGTACTTC. As protein: CASSSSSGTSYEQYF.

The gene calls are TRBV7-6 and TRBJ2-3; 9 nucleotides line up with TRBD2. The CDR3 runs to 16 residues. V dropped 5 bases and J dropped 0; count of bases not matched to a gene: 6. CDR1 is SGHVS, CDR2 FNYEAQ, per germline. The CDR3 spells CASSDGLASSTDTQYF. In DNA form, the CDR3 reads TGTGCCAGCAGCGACGGACTAGCGAGTAGCACAGATACGCAGTATTTT.

The chain couples TRBV7-2 to TRBJ2-3; the match to TRBD2 covers 7 bases. The germline CDR1 and CDR2 sequences are SGHTA and FQGNSA. CDR3 length: 18 amino acids. V lost 5 bases and J lost 0; bases outside the gene matches: 14. DNA of the CDR3: TGTGCCAGCAGCCTATTAGGGGAGGGCCCCGTTAGCACAGATACGCAGTATTTT. Amino acids: CASSLLGEGPVSTDTQYF.

This clone was picked up one time. The rearrangement uses TRBV7-9 and TRBJ1-5, with 7 positions matching TRBD1. The V gene end was trimmed by 5 bases and the J gene end by 4 bases; junction bases not matched to a gene: 5. Germline CDR1 is SEHNR and CDR2 is FQNEAQ (reference sequence). The CDR3 runs 14 residues. CDR3 sequence (DNA): TGTGCCAGCAGCCTATCACAGGGGAATCAGCCCCAGCATTTT. The encoded protein is CASSLSQGNQPQHF.

The rearrangement uses TRBV7-6 and TRBJ2-2; 7 nucleotides line up with TRBD2. CDR3 size: 14 residues. CDR1 and CDR2 from the germline V gene are SGHVS and FNYEAQ. Trimming removed 5 bases from V and 6 bases from J; junction bases left unmatched: 6. DNA of the CDR3: TGTGCCAGCAGCGTCGGGACTAACCCCGGGGAGCTGTTTTTT. Amino acids: CASSVGTNPGELFF.

The rearrangement links TRBV5-4 to TRBJ2-5; TRBD1 agrees at 10 bases. V trimming: 1 base; J trimming: 3 bases; junction bases outside the gene matches: 6. The CDR3 is 16 amino acids. Per the germline V gene, CDR1 is SGHNT and CDR2 is YYREEE (reference sequence). CDR3 coding DNA: TGTGCCAGCAGCTTGACCGGGACAGGGGTGGAAGAGACCCAGTACTTC. The encoded protein is CASSLTGTGVEETQYF.